A single sample is the source of the 23 T cell receptor beta chains below, sequenced in a study of neoadjuvant anti-PD-1 for oral cavity cancer. Sequencing used immunoSEQ multiplex PCR; TCRdb keeps in-frame clones, though not all of them. Among about 16,000 clones listed, 65% to 70% were seen once. The sequencing here drew on PBMCs, taken before nivolumab (anti-PD-1) treatment. All receptors come from a person aged 40-85 years with oral cavity squamous cell carcinoma.

The chain links TRBV7-9 to TRBJ2-5; maybe TRBD2 (6 bases). This CDR3 is built from 11 residues. Trimming took off 6 bases at V and 5 bases at J, with 7 bases between the two ends. CDR1 and CDR2 from the germline V gene are SEHNR and FQNEAQ (reference sequence). The CDR3 loop reads CASRGGETQYF. The CDR3 region has the DNA TGTGCCAGCAGAGGAGGGGAGACCCAGTACTTC. Supplemented by reference TRBV7-9 and TRBJ2-5, the full variable domain reads DTGVSQNPRHKITKRGQNVTFRCDPISEHNRLYWYRQTLGQGPEFLTYFQNEAQLEKSRLLSDRFSAERPKGSFSTLEIQRTEQGDSAMYLCASRGGETQYFGPGTRLLVL.

This clone was detected a few times. V gene TRBV30 combines with J gene TRBJ1-5, with D unresolved. V was shortened by 2 bases and J by 3 bases, with 8 bases between the two germline ends. The CDR3 length is 13 residues. The germline V gene has CDR1 GTSNPN and CDR2 SVGIG (reference sequence). CDR3 in amino acids: CAWSPDDNQPQHF. The CDR3 DNA is TGTGCCTGGAGTCCGGATGACAATCAGCCCCAGCATTTT.

This clone appeared a few times. The V gene is TRBV19, the J gene TRBJ1-3; D unclear. The CDR3 is made up of 17 amino acids. V was shortened by 3 bases and J by 0 bases, with 15 bases between the two germline ends. Germline V gene lookup returns CDR1 LNHDA and CDR2 SQIVND (reference sequence). CDR3 in DNA: TGTGCCAGTAGTATCGGATCAGCGGGTCTCTCTGGAAACACCATATATTTT. Translation gives CASSIGSAGLSGNTIYF.

This chain connects TRBV11-2 to TRBJ2-2; 11 nucleotides agree with TRBD1. CDR1 and CDR2 (germline): SGHAT, FQNNGV. The CDR3 consists of 16 residues. Trimming took 4 bases from V and 7 from J; bases not matched to a gene: 8. CDR3 nucleotides: TGTGCCAGCAGCTCCTGGACAGGGGGCGCGGGCGGGGAGCTGTTTTTT. This gives the protein CASSSWTGGAGGELFF.

The chain employs TRBV29-1 and TRBJ2-5; 8 positions agree with TRBD1. The CDR3 covers 13 residues. Germline assignment: CDR1 SQVTM and CDR2 ANQGSEA. The J segment lost 6 bases and the V segment lost 2 bases, leaving 5 bases of the junction unmatched. The chain's CDR3 is CSVERTGRKTQYF. The CDR3 DNA is TGCAGCGTTGAACGGACAGGGCGAAAGACCCAGTACTTC.

Here the CDR3 DNA reads TGTGCCATCAGCCGGACTAGCGGGAGGGGGGTAAGCACCGGGGAGCTGTTTTTT. It specifies CAISRTSGRGVSTGELFF. The chain combines TRBV10-3 with TRBJ2-2; TRBD2 matches at 15 bases. Germline V gene lookup returns CDR1 ENHRY and CDR2 SYGVKD. Unmatched junction bases numbered 9, after V lost 6 bases and J lost 4 bases. This CDR3 comprises 18 residues.

This chain links TRBV9 with TRBJ1-2; the D gene is possibly TRBD1 (6 bases). Germline assignment: CDR1 SGDLS and CDR2 YYNGEE. Between the trimmed V and J ends, which lost 0 bases and 6 bases, there was a span of 12 bases. CDR3 length: 14 amino acids. The CDR3 reads CASSVGRGGNGYTF. For the CDR3, the DNA is TGTGCCAGCAGCGTAGGCAGGGGAGGAAATGGCTACACCTTC.

This rearrangement joins TRBV19 to TRBJ2-7; 7 bases line up with TRBD1. V was clipped by 5 bases and J by 5 bases; unmatched bases: 12. Germline assignment: CDR1 LNHDA and CDR2 SQIVND (reference sequence). The CDR3 covers 15 residues. The CDR3 region is CASSVNSGGRNEQYF. In nucleotides, the CDR3 is TGTGCCAGTAGTGTAAATTCAGGGGGAAGGAACGAGCAGTACTTC.

The chain has TRBV30 and TRBJ2-3, with D tentatively TRBD2 (5 bases). The CDR3 has 13 residues. Germline loops: CDR1 GTSNPN, CDR2 SVGIG (reference sequence). The germline V and J ends were trimmed by 2 bases and 6 bases, with 12 bases remaining between them. The CDR3 DNA follows: TGTGCCTGGAGTTCCGGAGGCGCGGATACGCAGTATTTT. Its translation: CAWSSGGADTQYF.

The CDR3 region is CASSLGGASTDTQYF. CDR3 sequence (DNA): TGTGCCAGCAGCTTAGGGGGGGCTAGCACAGATACGCAGTATTTT. This chain links TRBV7-2 with TRBJ2-3; D could derive from TRBD1 or TRBD2 (6 bases each). The V and J ends lost 1 base and 0 bases respectively, with 8 bases between them. The CDR3 runs 15 residues. CDR1 and CDR2 (germline): SGHTA, FQGNSA.

The rearrangement joins TRBV7-8 to TRBJ2-7; D not certain. The CDR3 has 14 amino acids. CDR1 and CDR2 (germline): SGHVS, FQNEAQ. The V gene lost 5 bases and the J gene lost 2 bases, with 13 bases spanning the gap. The CDR3 DNA reads as TGTGCCAGCAGCCCCTCGGCGGCTACCTACGAGCAGTACTTC. Translation gives CASSPSAATYEQYF.

This clone was detected only a few times. The rearrangement uses TRBV6-6 and TRBJ1-5, with no clear D. The CDR3 spans 14 residues. V was clipped by 0 bases and J by 2 bases, with 5 bases between them. The V gene's germline CDR1 is MNHNY and CDR2 SVGAGI (reference sequence). Here the CDR3 reads CASSYSGGNQPQHF. DNA of the CDR3: TGTGCCAGCAGTTACTCCGGGGGCAATCAGCCCCAGCATTTT.

The V and J genes are TRBV29-1 and TRBJ1-1; perhaps TRBD1 as D (5 bases). Trimming shortened V by 5 bases and J by 1 base, and 17 bases separated the two germline ends. Germline CDR1 SQVTM, CDR2 ANQGSEA. The CDR3 covers 15 residues. The CDR3 loop reads CSVNNRPYENTEAFF. Written as DNA, the CDR3 is TGCAGCGTTAATAACAGGCCCTATGAGAACACTGAAGCTTTCTTT. The variable domain in full, completed from reference TRBV29-1 and TRBJ1-1, reads SAVISQKPSRDICQRGTSLTIQCQVDSQVTMMFWYRQQPGQSLTLIATANQGSEATYESGFVIDKFPISRPNLTFSTLTVSNMSPEDSSIYLCSVNNRPYENTEAFFGQGTRLTVV.

V usage is TRBV30 and J usage is TRBJ2-5; D is possibly TRBD1 or TRBD2 (5 bases each). V lost 0 bases and J lost 9, with 14 bases in between. This CDR3 comprises 13 residues. CDR1 is GTSNPN, CDR2 SVGIG, per germline (reference sequence). The CDR3 nucleotides are TGTGCCTGGAGTGTACAAGGGGCGGAGGCCCAGTACTTC. Translation gives CAWSVQGAEAQYF.

This sequence joins TRBV9 and TRBJ2-2; 7 positions agree with TRBD1. Germline V gives CDR1 SGDLS, CDR2 YYNGEE. V was clipped by 0 bases and J by 0 bases; unmatched bases: 2. The CDR3 spans 16 residues. This chain's CDR3 is CASSVGQGANTGELFF. The CDR3 bases are TGTGCCAGCAGCGTAGGACAGGGCGCGAACACCGGGGAGCTGTTTTTT.

This chain uses TRBV4-1 with TRBJ2-2; D ambiguous. The length of the CDR3 is 17 residues. The V gene's germline CDR1 is MGHRA and CDR2 YSYEKL. The germline V and J ends were trimmed by 0 bases and 4 bases, with 15 bases remaining between them. The CDR3 loop is CASSQEAARSLTGELFF. CDR3 nucleotides: TGCGCCAGCAGCCAAGAGGCGGCTAGGAGTCTCACCGGGGAGCTGTTTTTT.

This clone appeared a single time. The CDR3 nucleotides read TGTGCCAGCAGTCGTAGCCACAGCGGAGAGCAGTACTTC. Its protein product is CASSRSHSGEQYF. The rearrangement uses TRBV5-6 and TRBJ2-7, with D perhaps TRBD2 (5 bases). The ends were cut back, 5 bases at V and 7 bases at J, with 16 bases in the middle. Germline V gives CDR1 SGHDT, CDR2 YYEEEE. This CDR3 comprises 13 residues.

The chain employs TRBV28 and TRBJ2-7, with 10 bases fitting TRBD2. The V gene's germline CDR1 is MDHEN and CDR2 SYDVKM. The V and J ends lost 7 bases and 1 base, in that order; junction bases with no gene match: 10. The CDR3 loop spans 16 amino acids. CDR3 sequence reads: CASTYDGTSVSYEQYF. DNA of the CDR3: TGTGCCAGCACCTACGACGGGACTAGCGTTTCCTACGAGCAGTACTTC.

Relative to its sample, this clone is medium-sized. This chain connects TRBV19 to TRBJ1-5, with TRBD1 identical over 9 bases. This CDR3 is 15 amino acids long. Unmatched junction bases numbered 7, after V lost 9 bases and J lost 1 base. The germline V gene encodes CDR1 LNHDA and CDR2 SQIVND (reference sequence). CDR3 sequence: CASQSGTGSNQPQHF. The CDR3 DNA is TGTGCCAGCCAATCCGGGACAGGGAGCAATCAGCCCCAGCATTTT. The entire variable domain, with the rest obtained from reference TRBV19 and TRBJ1-5, is as follows: DGGITQSPKYLFRKEGQNVTLSCEQNLNHDAMYWYRQDPGQGLRLIYYSQIVNDFQKGDIAEGYSVSREKKESFPLTVTSAQKNPTAFYLCASQSGTGSNQPQHFGDGTRLSIL.

The chain recombines TRBV9 with TRBJ2-1, with 8 bases lining up with TRBD2. CDR3 length: 15 residues. Germline values: CDR1 SGDLS, CDR2 YYNGEE. The V segment lost 0 bases and the J segment 7 bases; nucleotides outside the gene matches: 6. CDR3 region: CASSVDGGAWNEQFF. As DNA, the CDR3 is TGTGCCAGCAGCGTAGACGGGGGGGCCTGGAATGAGCAGTTCTTC.

This clone was seen a handful of times. V usage is TRBV28 and J usage is TRBJ1-1; perhaps TRBD1 as D (6 bases). Germline loops: CDR1 MDHEN, CDR2 SYDVKM. CDR3 size: 13 residues. The V end lost 6 bases, the J end lost 6 bases, and 14 bases lay between the germline ends. As DNA, the CDR3 is TGTGCCAGCAGAAGAGAGGGGGGGGCTGAAGCTTTCTTT. Its translation is CASRREGGAEAFF.

V is TRBV7-9 and J is TRBJ1-2; TRBD1 might be the D (5 bases). Germline V lookup: CDR1 SEHNR, CDR2 FQNEAQ (reference sequence). This CDR3 has 15 residues. The V gene lost 5 bases and the J gene lost 2 bases, with 15 bases spanning the gap. The DNA of the CDR3 is TGTGCCAGCAGCCCGGCCGGGGGAGGCAACTATGGCTACACCTTC. Its protein is CASSPAGGGNYGYTF.

The chain couples TRBV6-6 to TRBJ1-5; no firm D call. V lost 8 bases and J lost 2, with 16 bases in between. CDR1 and CDR2 (germline): MNHNY, SVGAGI (reference sequence). The CDR3 runs to 15 residues. The CDR3 loop reads CASGPPGMGNQPQHF. The CDR3 DNA sequence: TGTGCCAGCGGACCCCCGGGGATGGGCAATCAGCCCCAGCATTTT.